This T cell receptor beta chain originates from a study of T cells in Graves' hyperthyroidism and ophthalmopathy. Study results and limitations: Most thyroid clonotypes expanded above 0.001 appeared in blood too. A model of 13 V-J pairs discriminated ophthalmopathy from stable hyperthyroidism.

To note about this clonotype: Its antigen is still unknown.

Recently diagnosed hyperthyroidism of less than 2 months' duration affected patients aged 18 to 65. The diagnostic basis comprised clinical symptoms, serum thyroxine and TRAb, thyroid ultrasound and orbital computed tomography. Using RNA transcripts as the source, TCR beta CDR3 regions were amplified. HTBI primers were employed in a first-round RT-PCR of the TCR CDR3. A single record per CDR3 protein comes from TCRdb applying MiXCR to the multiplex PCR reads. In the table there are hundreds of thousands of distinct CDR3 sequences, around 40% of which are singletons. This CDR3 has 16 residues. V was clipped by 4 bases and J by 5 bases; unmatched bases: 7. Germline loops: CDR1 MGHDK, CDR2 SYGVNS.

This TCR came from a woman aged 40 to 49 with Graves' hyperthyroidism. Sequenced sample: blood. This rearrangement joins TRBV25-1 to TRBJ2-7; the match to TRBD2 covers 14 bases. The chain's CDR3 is CASSAGLAGGFDEQYF. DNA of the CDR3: TGTGCCAGCAGTGCTGGACTAGCGGGAGGCTTCGACGAGCAGTACTTC.